This entry is about one T cell receptor (beta chain). The same CDR3 can be traced to other DNA sequences in this sample. Looked up from germline, CDR1 is LNHDA and CDR2 is SQIVND (reference sequence). J gave up 5 bases and V 3 bases, and 1 base lay outside the gene matches. The CDR3 has 13 residues. Sequencing used immunoSEQ multiplex PCR; TCRdb keeps in-frame clones, though not all of them. In the table there are 150,000 to 200,000 clones, approximately 86% of which are singletons. The sample comes from a study of blood T cell repertoires in COVID-19. Across the whole study: The study drew acute and convalescent COVID-19 samples from the United States, Italy and Spain. PBMCs, B-cell-depleted T cells, or T cells provided the cDNA or gDNA that made up the material.

This sequence originates from a man in his sixties or seventies with acute or convalescent COVID-19. The source material was peripheral blood. The chain recombines TRBV19 with TRBJ1-5, with TRBD1 matching over 7 bases. CDR3 amino acids: CASSIDRDQPQHF. CDR3 coding DNA: TGTGCCAGTAGTATCGACAGGGATCAGCCCCAGCATTTT.